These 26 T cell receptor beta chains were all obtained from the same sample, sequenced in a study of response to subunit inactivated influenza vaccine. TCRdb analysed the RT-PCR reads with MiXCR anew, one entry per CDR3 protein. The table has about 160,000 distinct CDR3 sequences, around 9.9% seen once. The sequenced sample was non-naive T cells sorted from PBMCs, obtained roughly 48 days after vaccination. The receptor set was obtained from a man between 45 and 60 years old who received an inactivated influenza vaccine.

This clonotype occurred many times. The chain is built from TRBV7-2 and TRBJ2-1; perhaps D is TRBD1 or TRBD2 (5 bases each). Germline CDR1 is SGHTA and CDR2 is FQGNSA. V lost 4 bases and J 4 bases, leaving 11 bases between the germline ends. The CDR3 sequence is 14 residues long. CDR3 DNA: TGTGCCAGCAGCTCATGGGACGGGTACAATGAGCAGTTCTTC. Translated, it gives CASSSWDGYNEQFF.

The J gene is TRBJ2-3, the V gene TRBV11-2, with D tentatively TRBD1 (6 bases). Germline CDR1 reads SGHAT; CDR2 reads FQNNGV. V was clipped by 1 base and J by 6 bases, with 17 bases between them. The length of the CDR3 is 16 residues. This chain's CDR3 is CASSLAQAGARDTQYF. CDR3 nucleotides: TGTGCCAGCAGCTTAGCCCAGGCAGGGGCGCGTGATACGCAGTATTTT. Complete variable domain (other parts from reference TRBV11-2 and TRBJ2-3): EAGVAQSPRYKIIEKRQSVAFWCNPISGHATLYWYQQILGQGPKLLIQFQNNGVVDDSQLPKDRFSAERLKGVDSTLKIQPAKLEDSAVYLCASSLAQAGARDTQYFGPGTRLTVL.

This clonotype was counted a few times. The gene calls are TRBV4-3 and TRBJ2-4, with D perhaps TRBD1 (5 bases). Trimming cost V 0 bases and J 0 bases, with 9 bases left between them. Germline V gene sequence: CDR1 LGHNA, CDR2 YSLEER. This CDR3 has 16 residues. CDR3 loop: CASSQDMGLAKNIQYF. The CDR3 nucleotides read TGCGCCAGCAGCCAAGACATGGGGCTAGCCAAAAACATTCAGTACTTC.

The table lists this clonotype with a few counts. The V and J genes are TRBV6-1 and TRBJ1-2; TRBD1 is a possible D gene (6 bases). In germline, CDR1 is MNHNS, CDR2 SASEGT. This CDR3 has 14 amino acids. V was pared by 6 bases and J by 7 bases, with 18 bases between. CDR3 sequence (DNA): TGTGCCAGCAGCGACAGGAATCGTCAAGGTGGCTACACCTTC. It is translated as CASSDRNRQGGYTF.

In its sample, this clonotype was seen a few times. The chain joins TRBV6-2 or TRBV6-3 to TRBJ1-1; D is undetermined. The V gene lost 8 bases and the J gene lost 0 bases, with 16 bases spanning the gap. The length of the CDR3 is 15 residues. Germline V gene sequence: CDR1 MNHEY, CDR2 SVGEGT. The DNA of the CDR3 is TGTGCCAGCCGAGCCGACGGACTATTGAACACTGAAGCTTTCTTT. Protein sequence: CASRADGLLNTEAFF.

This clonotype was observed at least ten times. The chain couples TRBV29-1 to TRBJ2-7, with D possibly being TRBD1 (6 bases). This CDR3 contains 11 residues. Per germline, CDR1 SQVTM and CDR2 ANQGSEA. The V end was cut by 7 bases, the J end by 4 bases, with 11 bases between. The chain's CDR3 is CSATGMYEQYF. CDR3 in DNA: TGCAGCGCTACAGGGATGTACGAGCAGTACTTC.

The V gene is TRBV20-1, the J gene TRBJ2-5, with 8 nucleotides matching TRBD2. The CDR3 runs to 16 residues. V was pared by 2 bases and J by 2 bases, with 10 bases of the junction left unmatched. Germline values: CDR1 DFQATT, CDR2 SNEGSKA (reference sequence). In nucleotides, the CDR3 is TGCAGTGCTAGACCCCCTAACGGGGGGGATCAAGAGACCCAGTACTTC. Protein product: CSARPPNGGDQETQYF.

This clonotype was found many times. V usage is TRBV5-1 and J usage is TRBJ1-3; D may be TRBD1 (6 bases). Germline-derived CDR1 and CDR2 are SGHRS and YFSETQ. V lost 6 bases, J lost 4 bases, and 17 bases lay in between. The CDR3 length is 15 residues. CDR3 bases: TGCGCCAGCAAGCTGTCAGGGGCGCCAGGAAACACCATATATTTT. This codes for CASKLSGAPGNTIYF.

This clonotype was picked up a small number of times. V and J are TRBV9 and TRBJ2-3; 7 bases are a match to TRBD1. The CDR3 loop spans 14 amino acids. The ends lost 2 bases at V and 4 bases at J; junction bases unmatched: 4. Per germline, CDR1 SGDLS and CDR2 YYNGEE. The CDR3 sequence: CASSVTGSPDTQYF. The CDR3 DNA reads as TGTGCCAGCAGCGTGACAGGGAGCCCAGATACGCAGTATTTT.

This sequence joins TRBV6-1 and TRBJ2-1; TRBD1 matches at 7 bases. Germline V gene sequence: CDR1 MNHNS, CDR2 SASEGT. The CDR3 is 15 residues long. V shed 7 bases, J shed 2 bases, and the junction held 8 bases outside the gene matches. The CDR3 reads CASMNRGFTYNEQFF. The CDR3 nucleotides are TGTGCCAGCATGAACAGGGGATTCACCTACAATGAGCAGTTCTTC.

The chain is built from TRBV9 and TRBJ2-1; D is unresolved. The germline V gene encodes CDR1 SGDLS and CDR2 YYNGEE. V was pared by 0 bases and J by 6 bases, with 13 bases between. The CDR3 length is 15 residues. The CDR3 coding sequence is TGTGCCAGCAGCGTAGACCTTGGCTTCTCCAATGAGCAGTTCTTC. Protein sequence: CASSVDLGFSNEQFF.

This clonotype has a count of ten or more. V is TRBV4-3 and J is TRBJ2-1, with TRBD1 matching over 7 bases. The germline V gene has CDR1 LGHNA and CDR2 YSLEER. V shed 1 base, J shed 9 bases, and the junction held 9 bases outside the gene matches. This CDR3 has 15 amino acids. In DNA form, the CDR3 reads TGCGCCAGCAGCCAAGCTAACAGGGGCCGGGCTGAGCAGTTCTTC. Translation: CASSQANRGRAEQFF.

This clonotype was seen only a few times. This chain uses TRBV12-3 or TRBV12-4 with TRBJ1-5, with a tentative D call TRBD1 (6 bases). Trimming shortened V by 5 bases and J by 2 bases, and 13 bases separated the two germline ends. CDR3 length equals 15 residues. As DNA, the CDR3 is TGTGCCAGCAGTCTCGGACAGATGGGCAATCAGCCCCAGCATTTT. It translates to CASSLGQMGNQPQHF.

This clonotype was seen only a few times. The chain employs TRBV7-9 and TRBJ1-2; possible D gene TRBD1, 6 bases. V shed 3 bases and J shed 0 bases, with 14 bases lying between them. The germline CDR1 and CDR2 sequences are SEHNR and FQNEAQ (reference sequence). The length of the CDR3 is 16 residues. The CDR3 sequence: CASSFVDRRANYGYTF. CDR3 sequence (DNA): TGTGCCAGCAGCTTCGTCGACAGGCGAGCTAACTATGGCTACACCTTC.

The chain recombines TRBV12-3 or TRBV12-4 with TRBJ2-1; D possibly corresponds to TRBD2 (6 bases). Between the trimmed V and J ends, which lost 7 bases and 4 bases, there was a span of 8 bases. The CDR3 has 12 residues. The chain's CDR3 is CASTAGYNEQFF. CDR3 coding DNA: TGTGCCAGCACTGCGGGGTACAATGAGCAGTTCTTC.

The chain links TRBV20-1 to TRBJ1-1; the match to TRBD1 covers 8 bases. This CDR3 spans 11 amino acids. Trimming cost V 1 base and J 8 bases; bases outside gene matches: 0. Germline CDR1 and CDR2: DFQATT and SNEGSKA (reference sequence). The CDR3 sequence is CSARGTGEAFF. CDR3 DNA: TGCAGTGCTAGAGGGACAGGGGAAGCTTTCTTT.

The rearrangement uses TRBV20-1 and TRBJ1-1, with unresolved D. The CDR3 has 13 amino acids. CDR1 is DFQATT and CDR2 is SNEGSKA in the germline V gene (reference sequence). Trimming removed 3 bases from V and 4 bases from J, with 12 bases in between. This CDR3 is CSARYNRGTEAFF. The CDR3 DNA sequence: TGCAGTGCTAGGTACAACCGGGGCACTGAAGCTTTCTTT.

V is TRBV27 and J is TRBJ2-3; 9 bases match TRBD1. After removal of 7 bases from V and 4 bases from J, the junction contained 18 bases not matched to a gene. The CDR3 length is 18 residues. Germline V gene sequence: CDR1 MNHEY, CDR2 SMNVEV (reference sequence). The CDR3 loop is CASTGTGSRRALADTQYF. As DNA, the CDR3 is TGTGCCAGCACCGGGACAGGGAGTAGGAGGGCCTTGGCAGATACGCAGTATTTT.

The CDR3 loop is CASSITGTPTEQFF. The CDR3 DNA sequence: TGTGCCAGCAGCATTACCGGGACCCCTACCGAGCAGTTCTTC. The rearrangement joins TRBV7-8 to TRBJ2-1; perhaps D is TRBD1 or TRBD2 (5 bases each). The V and J ends lost 5 bases and 10 bases respectively, with 18 bases between them. The CDR3 length is 14 residues. The germline V gene encodes CDR1 SGHVS and CDR2 FQNEAQ.

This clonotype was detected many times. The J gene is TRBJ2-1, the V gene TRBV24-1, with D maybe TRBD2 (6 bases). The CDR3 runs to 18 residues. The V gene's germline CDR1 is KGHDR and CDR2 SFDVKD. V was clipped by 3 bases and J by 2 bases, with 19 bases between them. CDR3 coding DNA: TGTGCCACCAGTGATCCAGACTCGGGAGTGGGGGCCTACAATGAGCAGTTCTTC. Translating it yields CATSDPDSGVGAYNEQFF.

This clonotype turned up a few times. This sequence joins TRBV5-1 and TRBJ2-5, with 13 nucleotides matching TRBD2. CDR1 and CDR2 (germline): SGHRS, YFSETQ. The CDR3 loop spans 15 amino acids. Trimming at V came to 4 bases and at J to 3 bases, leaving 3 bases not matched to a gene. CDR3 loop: CASSPGLAGEETQYF. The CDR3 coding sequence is TGCGCCAGCAGCCCCGGACTAGCGGGAGAAGAGACCCAGTACTTC.

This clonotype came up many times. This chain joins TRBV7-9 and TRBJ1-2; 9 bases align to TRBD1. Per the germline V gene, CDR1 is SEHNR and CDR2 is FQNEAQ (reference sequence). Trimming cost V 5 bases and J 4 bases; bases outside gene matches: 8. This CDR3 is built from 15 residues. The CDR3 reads CASSLGQGPLYGYTF. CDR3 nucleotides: TGTGCCAGCAGCCTTGGACAGGGGCCCCTCTATGGCTACACCTTC.

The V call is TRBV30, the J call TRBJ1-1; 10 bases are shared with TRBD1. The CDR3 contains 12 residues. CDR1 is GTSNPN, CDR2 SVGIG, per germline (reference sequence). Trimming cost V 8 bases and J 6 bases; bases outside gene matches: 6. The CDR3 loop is CAGDRGTAEAFF. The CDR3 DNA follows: TGTGCCGGGGACAGGGGTACGGCTGAAGCTTTCTTT.

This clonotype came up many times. In DNA, the CDR3 is TGCAGCGTTTCAGTCACCCGGTCGAGCTACGAGCAGTACTTC. Translating it yields CSVSVTRSSYEQYF. The genes are TRBV29-1 and TRBJ2-7; no reliable D call. The CDR3 runs to 14 residues. Between the trimmed V and J ends, which lost 5 bases and 3 bases, there was a span of 17 bases. CDR1 is SQVTM and CDR2 is ANQGSEA in the germline V gene.

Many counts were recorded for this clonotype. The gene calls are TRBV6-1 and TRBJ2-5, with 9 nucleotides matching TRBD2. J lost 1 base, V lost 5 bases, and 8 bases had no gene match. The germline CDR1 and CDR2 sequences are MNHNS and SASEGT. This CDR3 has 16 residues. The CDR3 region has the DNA TGTGCCAGCAGTCCCGCTAGCGGGGCCCCCCAAGAGACCCAGTACTTC. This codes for CASSPASGAPQETQYF.

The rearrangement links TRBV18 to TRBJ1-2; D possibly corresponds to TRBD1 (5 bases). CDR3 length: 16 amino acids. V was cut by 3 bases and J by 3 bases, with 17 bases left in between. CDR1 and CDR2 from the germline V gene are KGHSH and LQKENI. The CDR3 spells CASSPGFRGDDYGYTF. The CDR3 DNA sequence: TGTGCCAGCTCACCTGGTTTTAGAGGGGATGACTATGGCTACACCTTC. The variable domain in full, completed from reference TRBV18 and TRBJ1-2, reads NAGVMQNPRHLVRRRGQEARLRCSPMKGHSHVYWYRQLPEEGLKFMVYLQKENIIDESGMPKERFSAEFPKEGPSILRIQQVVRGDSAAYFCASSPGFRGDDYGYTFGSGTRLTVV.